Here is one T cell receptor (beta chain) with its context. TCRdb keeps only in-frame clones here, not all; method: immunoSEQ multiplex PCR. The data show 100,000 to 150,000 clones, 85% seen once. The record originates from a study of T cell responses to AZD1222 COVID-19 vaccine. The CDR3 loop spans 13 amino acids. Germline V gives CDR1 MDHEN, CDR2 SYDVKM. V lost 4 bases and J 7 bases, leaving 13 bases between the germline ends. The material was peripheral blood, obtained 28 days after the second AZD1222 dose. The V and J genes are TRBV28 and TRBJ1-2, with D hard to call. The clonotype originates from an adult who received the AZD1222 COVID-19 vaccine. DNA of the CDR3: TGTGCCAGCAGTTCGCTTGGTCTGGGTGGCTACACCTTC. This translates into CASSSLGLGGYTF.